This TCR beta chain was recorded in a study of T-cell memory formation after mild COVID-19. Points from the study as a whole: While clones contracting from day 15 to 85 were balanced between CD4 and CD8, later expanders leaned CD4+. Pre-infection memory carried some responding clones, suggesting that cross-reactive memory joined. Mainly CM and EM harbored the contracting CD4+ clones; mainly EMRA harbored the CD8+ ones.

Germline CDR1 SGHKS, CDR2 YYEKEE (reference sequence). The CDR3 covers 13 residues. V dropped 2 bases and J dropped 7 bases, with 13 bases sitting between them. This clonotype was seen a handful of times. Its matching antigen is unknown. Employing constant-segment primers, 5'RACE generated TCR alpha and TCR beta cDNA libraries bearing sample barcodes and UMIs. TCRdb re-called the 5' RACE reads through MiXCR, storing one row per CDR3 protein. The sample lists fewer than 200,000 distinct CDR3 sequences, approximately 17% seen once, with roughly 3.8% in the top ten. This clonotype originated in a man in his late teens or twenties who had mild COVID-19 (a few samples of this study predate the infection). Cell type and time point are not known. The specimen sequenced was PBMCs or a T cell subset sorted from them (not recorded which). The V and J genes are TRBV5-5 and TRBJ2-7; no definite D call. As DNA, the CDR3 is TGTGCCAGCAGCTTAGGACCAGGCTGGGAGCAGTACTTC. Its translation is CASSLGPGWEQYF.